What follows describes a single TCR beta chain. Here immunoSEQ multiplex PCR was the method, and the copy in TCRdb shows in-frame clones only, minus some. The top ten clones hold approximately 3% of a sample with about 140,000 clones, approximately 91% of them seen once. The V end was cut by 2 bases, the J end by 4 bases, with 12 bases between. CDR3 size: 14 residues. The germline V gene encodes CDR1 MNHEY and CDR2 SMNVEV (reference sequence). The sample originates from a study of control samples from healthy donors and cancer patients. The sequence came from a man aged 25 to 45 in good health. The V and J genes are TRBV27 and TRBJ2-7; D might be TRBD2 (5 bases). Sequencing was performed on blood. CDR3 residues: CASSLGYRGYEQYF. CDR3 coding DNA: TGTGCCAGCAGTTTAGGATACCGGGGTTACGAGCAGTACTTC.